The T cell receptor beta chain under discussion was sequenced for a study of blood T cell repertoires in COVID-19. Study background: The United States, Italy and Spain were the sources of the acute and convalescent COVID-19 samples.

TCRdb's copy holds only in-frame clones and misses some; the assay was immunoSEQ multiplex PCR. Found here are 130,000 or so clones, over 80% of them singletons; the top ten hold less than 9%. Per germline, CDR1 MNHEY and CDR2 SMNVEV (reference sequence). With 5 bases clipped from V and 7 bases from J, the junction kept 8 bases outside the gene matches. This CDR3 has 14 amino acids. Seattle cases were enrolled at active infection and followed longitudinally. The sequenced material came from peripheral blood. J is TRBJ1-1 and V is TRBV27, with 9 bases aligning to TRBD1. The receptor was isolated from a man under 40 with COVID-19, enrolled during active disease. Here the CDR3 DNA reads TGTGCCAGCAGTAAAGGGGACAGGGACTATGAAGCTTTCTTT. Protein product: CASSKGDRDYEAFF.